This T cell receptor beta chain comes out of a study of shared clonotypes between healthy human individuals. About the study: CD4 naive and CD4 memory each took three plates per donor, while CD8 naive took two and CD8 memory one. Findings of the study overall: Enrolling few donors narrowed the genetic and exposure-history diversity that was represented.

As concerns this clone: Antigen unknown.

The protocol was immunoSEQ multiplex PCR, while the TCRdb copy is restricted to in-frame clones and leaves out a portion. The table lists about 2.1 million clones, 93% of them singletons, with roughly 1.7% in the top ten. Germline CDR1 reads SGHVS; CDR2 reads FQNEAQ. Trimming took off 5 bases at V and 4 bases at J, with 14 bases between the two ends. This CDR3 region has 14 residues. Terminally differentiated effector memory CD45RA+ cells were excluded by CCR7 positive selection of CD45RO-negative cells. Material: naive CD8+ T cells from PBMCs. The TCR comes from a man between 18 and 29 years old in good health. Some clones in this sample may be carry-over from other donors' samples. V gene TRBV7-8 combines with J gene TRBJ2-5; the D gene is possibly TRBD2 (6 bases). The CDR3 loop reads CASSPGNSGETQYF. The CDR3, as DNA: TGTGCCAGCAGCCCAGGGAATAGCGGAGAGACCCAGTACTTC.